The 16 T cell receptor beta chains listed next were all sequenced from one sample in a study of Ad26.COV2.S vaccination and SARS-CoV-2 variants. The method was immunoSEQ multiplex PCR; TCRdb's version includes in-frame clones alone and lacks a portion of them. The sample has 400,000 to 450,000 clones, 80% to 95% seen once. Treatment reported: roughly 20 received Ad26.COV2.S at low or high dose, single or two shots; roughly five received placebo; per-sample allocation not given. Each sample was drawn 63 days after the first injection (of vaccine or placebo). The sequenced sample was peripheral blood, obtained in a trial of Ad26.COV2.S vaccine versus placebo. The receptors were gathered from a person aged 18-60 years who received the Ad26.COV2.S COVID-19 vaccine or a placebo.

The chain links TRBV7-3 to TRBJ2-7; the match to TRBD1 covers 9 bases. This CDR3 comprises 14 residues. Unmatched junction bases numbered 2, after V lost 4 bases and J lost 1 base. The V gene's germline CDR1 is SGHTA and CDR2 FQGTGA. CDR3 bases: TGTGCCAGCAGCTCCGGGACAGGGTCCTACGAGCAGTACTTC. Protein sequence: CASSSGTGSYEQYF. The whole variable domain, remainder taken from reference TRBV7-3 and TRBJ2-7, is GAGVSQTPSNKVTEKGKYVELRCDPISGHTALYWYRQSLGQGPEFLIYFQGTGAADDSGLPNDRFFAVRPEGSVSTLKIQRTERGDSAVYLCASSSGTGSYEQYFGPGTRLTVT.

The chain recombines TRBV6-2 or TRBV6-3 with TRBJ2-7; 7 bases line up with TRBD2. The V and J ends lost 5 bases and 4 bases, in that order; junction bases with no gene match: 11. CDR3 size: 15 residues. Germline loops: CDR1 MNHEY, CDR2 SVGEGT. CDR3 amino acids: CASSTAGVSGYEQYF. The DNA of the CDR3 is TGTGCCAGCAGTACCGCGGGGGTTTCTGGGTACGAGCAGTACTTC.

The rearrangement links TRBV5-4 to TRBJ2-7; maybe TRBD2 (6 bases). This CDR3 has 16 amino acids. V was cut by 4 bases and J by 3 bases, with 20 bases left in between. CDR1 SGHNT and CDR2 YYREEE come from the germline V gene (reference sequence). The CDR3 sequence: CASSNAGGSGVYEQYF. In DNA, the CDR3 is TGTGCCAGCAGCAACGCCGGTGGTAGCGGAGTCTACGAGCAGTACTTC. Using reference TRBV5-4 and TRBJ2-7 for the parts outside the CDR3, the full variable domain is ETGVTQSPTHLIKTRGQQVTLRCSSQSGHNTVSWYQQALGQGPQFIFQYYREEENGRGNFPPRFSGLQFPNYSSELNVNALELDDSALYLCASSNAGGSGVYEQYFGPGTRLTVT.

This CDR3 reads CASSPGTVRNEKLFF. The CDR3 DNA is TGTGCCAGCTCCCCCGGGACAGTTCGAAATGAAAAACTGTTTTTT. This chain connects TRBV18 to TRBJ1-4, with TRBD1 matching over 7 bases. Germline V gene data show CDR1 as KGHSH and CDR2 as LQKENI. Unmatched junction bases numbered 9, after V lost 6 bases and J lost 5 bases. The CDR3 sequence is 15 residues long.

The rearrangement uses TRBV30 and TRBJ2-7, with TRBD2 as a possible D gene (5 bases). CDR3 length equals 13 residues. With 3 bases removed from V and 2 bases from J, the gap between germline ends came to 11 bases. CDR1 is GTSNPN, CDR2 SVGIG, per germline (reference sequence). CDR3 nucleotides: TGTGCCTGGAGCACGGGAACTACCTACGAGCAGTACTTC. Translating it yields CAWSTGTTYEQYF.

The chain carries TRBV11-2 and TRBJ2-7, with 11 nucleotides matching TRBD2. Germline V lookup: CDR1 SGHAT, CDR2 FQNNGV. V gave up 0 bases and J gave up 2 bases; unmatched junction bases: 6. The CDR3 runs 17 residues. CDR3 residues: CASSLDLTSGGTYEQYF. The CDR3 DNA reads TGTGCCAGCAGCTTAGACCTAACTAGCGGGGGAACCTACGAGCAGTACTTC.

This rearrangement joins TRBV2 to TRBJ2-1, with 9 bases identical to TRBD2. The CDR3 is made up of 16 amino acids. CDR1 and CDR2 (germline): SNHLY, FYNNEI. The V and J ends lost 6 bases and 0 bases, in that order; junction bases with no gene match: 6. CDR3 sequence (DNA): TGTGCCAGCAGACTAGCGGGCCCAAGCTCCTACAATGAGCAGTTCTTC. Amino acids: CASRLAGPSSYNEQFF. Based on the CDR3 plus reference TRBV2 and TRBJ2-1, the full variable domain is EPEVTQTPSHQVTQMGQEVILRCVPISNHLYFYWYRQILGQKVEFLVSFYNNEISEKSEIFDDQFSVERPDGSNFTLKIRSTKLEDSAMYFCASRLAGPSSYNEQFFGPGTRLTVL.

The CDR3 DNA reads TGTGCCATCAGTGAGACCGGGACAGGGAGACAAGAGACCCAGTACTTC. Translated, it gives CAISETGTGRQETQYF. This sequence joins TRBV10-3 and TRBJ2-5, with TRBD1 matching 9 bases. The CDR3 has 16 amino acids. V shed 2 bases and J 2 bases; nucleotides not matched to a gene: 6. CDR1 is ENHRY and CDR2 is SYGVKD in the germline V gene.

The chain uses TRBV28 and TRBJ1-6; 11 nucleotides agree with TRBD1. The germline gives CDR1 MDHEN, CDR2 SYDVKM. The CDR3 is 15 residues long. V gave up 4 bases and J gave up 7 bases; unmatched junction bases: 3. The DNA for the CDR3 is TGTGCCAGCAGTTGGCGGACAGGGGGCAATTCACCCCTCCACTTT. This encodes CASSWRTGGNSPLHF.

The J gene is TRBJ2-1, the V gene TRBV5-5, with 13 bases identical to TRBD2. Germline V lookup: CDR1 SGHKS, CDR2 YYEKEE (reference sequence). The CDR3 has 17 amino acids. After removal of 2 bases from V and 7 bases from J, the junction contained 9 bases not matched to a gene. CDR3 nucleotide sequence: TGTGCCAGCAGCTTTCAGACGGGACTAGCGGGAAGAAATGAGCAGTTCTTC. Encoded protein: CASSFQTGLAGRNEQFF.

The chain links TRBV11-1 to TRBJ2-5; 14 nucleotides line up with TRBD2. Trimming cost V 4 bases and J 2 bases; bases outside gene matches: 3. Germline CDR1 is SGHAT and CDR2 is FQDESV (reference sequence). This CDR3 region has 16 residues. Here the CDR3 reads CASSSGLAGGQETQYF. The CDR3 DNA follows: TGTGCCAGCAGCTCCGGACTAGCGGGAGGACAAGAGACCCAGTACTTC.

The rearrangement uses TRBV27 and TRBJ2-5; D possibly matches TRBD1 or TRBD2 (6 bases each). Germline CDR1 is MNHEY and CDR2 is SMNVEV (reference sequence). The length of the CDR3 is 15 residues. The V end lost 4 bases, the J end lost 5 bases, and 17 bases lay between the germline ends. Here the CDR3 reads CASSWRGRGIETQYF. DNA of the CDR3: TGTGCCAGCAGTTGGCGGGGCAGGGGAATCGAGACCCAGTACTTC.

The chain combines TRBV7-8 with TRBJ2-1, with 8 bases matching TRBD1. The CDR3 covers 15 residues. The trim removed 4 bases at V and 6 bases at J, leaving 8 bases unmatched. Germline lookup yields CDR1 SGHVS and CDR2 FQNEAQ. DNA for the CDR3: TGTGCCAGCAGCTCTGCAGGGGGCGAAATCAATGAGCAGTTCTTC. It is translated as CASSSAGGEINEQFF.

The chain uses TRBV6-2 or TRBV6-3 and TRBJ2-1; TRBD2 agrees at 10 bases. Germline values: CDR1 MNHEY, CDR2 SVGEGT. V gave up 5 bases and J gave up 2 bases; unmatched junction bases: 6. The length of the CDR3 is 16 residues. In DNA, the CDR3 is TGTGCCAGCAGTGACCCTGGGACTAGCGCCTACAATGAGCAGTTCTTC. Amino acids: CASSDPGTSAYNEQFF.

This clone was seen just once. CDR3 coding DNA: TGTGCCAGCAGCTTATCAGGACTAGCGGGTCAAGAGACCCAGTACTTC. Its protein product is CASSLSGLAGQETQYF. V and J are TRBV11-2 and TRBJ2-5; 11 bases are shared with TRBD2. V lost 2 bases and J lost 2; bases outside the gene matches: 4. The germline V gene encodes CDR1 SGHAT and CDR2 FQNNGV. CDR3 length equals 16 residues.

This rearrangement joins TRBV5-6 to TRBJ1-2; D not certain. This CDR3 region has 13 residues. V lost 0 bases, J lost 2 bases, and 5 bases lay in between. CDR1 is SGHDT and CDR2 is YYEEEE in the germline V gene. The CDR3 here is CASSLAGNYGYTF. In nucleotides, the CDR3 is TGTGCCAGCAGCTTGGCAGGCAACTATGGCTACACCTTC.